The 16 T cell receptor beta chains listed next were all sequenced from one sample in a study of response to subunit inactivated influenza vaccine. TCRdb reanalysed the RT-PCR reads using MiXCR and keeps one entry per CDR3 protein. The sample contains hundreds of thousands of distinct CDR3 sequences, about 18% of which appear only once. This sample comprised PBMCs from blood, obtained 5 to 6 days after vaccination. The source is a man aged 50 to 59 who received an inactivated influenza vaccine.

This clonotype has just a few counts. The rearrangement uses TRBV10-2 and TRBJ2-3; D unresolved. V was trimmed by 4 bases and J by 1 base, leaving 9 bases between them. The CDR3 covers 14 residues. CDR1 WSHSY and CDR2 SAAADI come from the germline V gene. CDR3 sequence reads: CASSATTRTDTQYF. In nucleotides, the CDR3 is TGCGCCAGCAGTGCCACTACCCGCACAGATACGCAGTATTTT.

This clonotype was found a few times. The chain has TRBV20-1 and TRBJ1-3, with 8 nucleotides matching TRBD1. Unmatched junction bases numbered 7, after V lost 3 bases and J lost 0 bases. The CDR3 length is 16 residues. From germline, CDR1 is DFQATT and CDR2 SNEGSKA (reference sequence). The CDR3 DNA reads TGCAGTGCTAGCACACAGGGGGGGGACTCTGGAAACACCATATATTTT. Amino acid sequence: CSASTQGGDSGNTIYF.

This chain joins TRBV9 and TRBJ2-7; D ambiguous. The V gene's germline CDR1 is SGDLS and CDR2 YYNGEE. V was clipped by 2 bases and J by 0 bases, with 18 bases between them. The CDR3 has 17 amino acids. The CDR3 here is CASSVETGPESSYEQYF. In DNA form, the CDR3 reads TGTGCCAGCAGCGTCGAGACTGGTCCCGAAAGCTCCTACGAGCAGTACTTC.

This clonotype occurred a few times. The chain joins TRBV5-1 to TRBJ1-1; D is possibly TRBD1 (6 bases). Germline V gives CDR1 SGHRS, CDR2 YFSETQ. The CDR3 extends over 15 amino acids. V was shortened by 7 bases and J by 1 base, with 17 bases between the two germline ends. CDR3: CASGPPQGRNTEAFF. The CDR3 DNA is TGCGCCAGCGGACCCCCCCAGGGGCGGAACACTGAAGCTTTCTTT.

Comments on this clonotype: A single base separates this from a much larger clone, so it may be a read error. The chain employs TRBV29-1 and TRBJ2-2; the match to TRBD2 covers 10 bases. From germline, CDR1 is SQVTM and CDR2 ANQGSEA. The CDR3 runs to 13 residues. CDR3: CSVQRGGTGGLFF. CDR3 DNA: TGCAGCGTTCAGCGGGGGGGTACCGGGGGGCTGTTTTTT.

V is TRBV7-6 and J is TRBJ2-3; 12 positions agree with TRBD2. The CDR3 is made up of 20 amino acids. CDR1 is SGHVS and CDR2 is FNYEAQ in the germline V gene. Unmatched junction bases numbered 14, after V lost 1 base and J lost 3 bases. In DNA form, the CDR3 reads TGTGCCAGCAGCTTAGGCGCTAGCGGGAGGGCCATAGTCTTTACAGATACGCAGTATTTT. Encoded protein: CASSLGASGRAIVFTDTQYF.

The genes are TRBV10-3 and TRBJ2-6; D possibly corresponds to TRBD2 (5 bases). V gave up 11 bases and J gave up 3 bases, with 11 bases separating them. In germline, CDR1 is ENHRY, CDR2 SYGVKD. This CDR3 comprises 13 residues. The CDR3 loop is CASNGDGANVLTF. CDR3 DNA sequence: TGTGCCTCCAACGGGGATGGGGCCAACGTCCTGACTTTC.

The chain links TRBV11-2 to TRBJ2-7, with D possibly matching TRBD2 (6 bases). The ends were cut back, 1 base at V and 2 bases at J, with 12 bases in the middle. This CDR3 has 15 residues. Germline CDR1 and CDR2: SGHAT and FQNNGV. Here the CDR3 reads CASSLAGGTTYEQYF. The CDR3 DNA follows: TGTGCCAGCAGCTTAGCTGGGGGGACCACCTACGAGCAGTACTTC.

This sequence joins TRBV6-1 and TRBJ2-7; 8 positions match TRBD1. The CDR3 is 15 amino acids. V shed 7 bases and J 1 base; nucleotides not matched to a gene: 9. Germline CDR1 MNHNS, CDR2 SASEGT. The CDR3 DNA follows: TGTGCCAGCATCACTAGGACAGGGACTTCCTACGAGCAGTACTTC. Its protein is CASITRTGTSYEQYF.

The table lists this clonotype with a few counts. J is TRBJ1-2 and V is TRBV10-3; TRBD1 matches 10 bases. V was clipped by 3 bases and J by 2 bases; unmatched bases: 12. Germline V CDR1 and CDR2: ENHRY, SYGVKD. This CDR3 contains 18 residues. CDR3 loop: CAISEGGTGVRGNYGYTF. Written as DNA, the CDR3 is TGTGCCATCAGTGAAGGCGGGACAGGGGTGAGGGGGAACTATGGCTACACCTTC.

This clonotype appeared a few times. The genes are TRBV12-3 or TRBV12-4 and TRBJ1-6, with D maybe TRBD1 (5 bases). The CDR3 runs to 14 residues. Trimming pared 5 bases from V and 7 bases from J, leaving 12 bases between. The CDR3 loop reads CASSPMGVNSPLHF. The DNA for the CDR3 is TGTGCCAGCAGTCCGATGGGGGTAAATTCACCCCTCCACTTT.

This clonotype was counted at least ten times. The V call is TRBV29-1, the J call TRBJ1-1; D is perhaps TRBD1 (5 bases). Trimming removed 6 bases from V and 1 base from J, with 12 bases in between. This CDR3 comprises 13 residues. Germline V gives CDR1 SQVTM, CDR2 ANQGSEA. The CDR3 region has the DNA TGCAGCGTCATAGACAGCAAGAACACTGAAGCTTTCTTT. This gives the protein CSVIDSKNTEAFF.

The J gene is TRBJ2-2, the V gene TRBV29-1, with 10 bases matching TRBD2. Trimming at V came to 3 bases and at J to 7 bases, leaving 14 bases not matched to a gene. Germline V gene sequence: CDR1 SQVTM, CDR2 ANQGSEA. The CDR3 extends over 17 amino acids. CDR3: CSVETPGAGGPVGELFF. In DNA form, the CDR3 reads TGCAGCGTTGAGACCCCCGGAGCGGGAGGGCCAGTCGGGGAGCTGTTTTTT.

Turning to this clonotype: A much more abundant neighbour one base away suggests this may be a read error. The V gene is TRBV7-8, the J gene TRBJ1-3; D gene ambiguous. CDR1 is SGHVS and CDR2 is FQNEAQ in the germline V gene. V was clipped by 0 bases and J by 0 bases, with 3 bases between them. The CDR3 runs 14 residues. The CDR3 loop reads CASSLANSGNTIYF. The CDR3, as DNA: TGTGCCAGCAGCTTAGCGAACTCTGGAAACACCATATATTTT.

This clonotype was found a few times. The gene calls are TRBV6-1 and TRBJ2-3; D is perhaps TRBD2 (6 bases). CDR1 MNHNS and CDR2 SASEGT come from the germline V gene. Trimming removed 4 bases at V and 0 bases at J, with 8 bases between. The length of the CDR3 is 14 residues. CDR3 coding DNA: TGTGCCAGCAGTGGCGGGAAGAGCACAGATACGCAGTATTTT. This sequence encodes CASSGGKSTDTQYF.

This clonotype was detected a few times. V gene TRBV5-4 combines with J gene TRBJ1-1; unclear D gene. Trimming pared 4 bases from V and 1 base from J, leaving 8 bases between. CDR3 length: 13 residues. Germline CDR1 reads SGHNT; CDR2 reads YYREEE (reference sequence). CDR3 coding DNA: TGTGCCAGCAGCACCCACACGAACACTGAAGCTTTCTTT. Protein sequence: CASSTHTNTEAFF.